This TCR beta chain originates from a study of OX40 agonist ivuxolimab in advanced cancers. In the study overall: Ivuxolimab was a fully human IgG2 agonistic monoclonal antibody targeting the costimulatory receptor OX40 (CD134). Intravenous ivuxolimab was administered to patients every 2 weeks at six dose levels: 0.01, 0.1, 0.3, 1.5, 3 and 10 mg/kg. Of the approximately 50 dose-escalation patients, hepatocellular carcinoma was present in roughly 19, melanoma in approximately 15, renal cell carcinoma in 9 and head and neck cancer in 9. In the dose-escalation cohort, 75% to 85% of patients were male, and the mean age was approximately 60 years with a range of about 20 to 90. Patients were allowed to have had prior anti-PD-1, anti-PD-L1 or anti-CTLA-4 therapy, and 40% of the dose-escalation patients had previously received checkpoint inhibitors. Partial responses occurred in three dose-escalation patients: two with cutaneous melanoma and one with hepatocellular carcinoma. The point of sequencing TCRbeta in the periphery was to test whether ivuxolimab changed TCR sequence diversity and drove clonal T-cell expansion. The monotherapy dose-escalation portion (N of about 50 patients) of the phase I ivuxolimab trial is reported in the paper.

The germline V gene (reference sequence) provides CDR1 SGHNT and CDR2 YYREEE. The germline ends are 16 bases apart after V is trimmed by 4 bases and J by 3 bases. The CDR3 starts with the cysteine, ends with the phenylalanine, and has 15 residues. CDR3 DNA is the only sequence kept; it has 45 bases, read in frame from the first base. Genomic DNA was extracted from sorted cells for sequencing of the TCRbeta CDR3 region. The immunoSEQ Assay was used for sequencing of TCRbeta CDR3 regions. Sourced from immuneACCESS, this table was stored by TCRdb with only in-frame sequences that have V and J called. A share of the clones is absent; for the studies checked, an unresolved V gene accounts for under half, and the remainder has no known explanation. The sample includes 55,000 to 85,000 clones, with 86% observed a single time. Around 2.8% of the sample belongs to the ten largest clones. In the case of this clone: Its specific antigen is unknown. Per-base quality was not reported, and no clone a single base away is much larger than it.

Patients with autoimmune disease history or receiving systemic immunosuppression were excluded from the trial. Peripheral blood for TCR sequencing was collected from all dose cohorts at baseline, on cycle 4 day 1, and on cycle 7 day 1. The samples were drawn from a first-in-human, open-label, multicenter phase I dose-escalation trial of ivuxolimab. Adults with locally advanced or metastatic melanoma, renal cell, hepatocellular, or head and neck squamous cell carcinoma were enrolled in the trial. Before TCR sequencing, CD4+ T cells and CD8+ T cells from peripheral blood were sorted into separate populations. What the research found in general, with its limitations: Clonal expansion of both CD4+ and CD8+ blood T cells was observed from baseline to week 6 at doses 0.1 to 3.0 mg/kg. After ivuxolimab, more expanded clones were found on average in CD8+ T cells than in CD4+ T cells. Which antigens the clonally expanded peripheral T cells were specific for was not determined. In the 0.1-3.0 mg/kg groups, partial responders had among the lowest normalized peripheral clonal expansion, particularly in CD8+ T cells. Low levels of normalized T-cell clonal expansion were also shown by some nonresponding patients.

Here the chain combines TRBV5-4 and TRBJ1-2; the D gene remains uncertain. This sequence was found in an adult with an advanced solid tumor such as melanoma, head and neck, liver or kidney cancer. Specimen: CD4+ or CD8+ T cells sorted from blood, collected in a trial of the OX40 agonist ivuxolimab. CDR3 sequence: CASSPETQLDYGYTF. The bases are TGTGCCAGCAGCCCGGAGACCCAGCTGGACTATGGCTACACCTTC.